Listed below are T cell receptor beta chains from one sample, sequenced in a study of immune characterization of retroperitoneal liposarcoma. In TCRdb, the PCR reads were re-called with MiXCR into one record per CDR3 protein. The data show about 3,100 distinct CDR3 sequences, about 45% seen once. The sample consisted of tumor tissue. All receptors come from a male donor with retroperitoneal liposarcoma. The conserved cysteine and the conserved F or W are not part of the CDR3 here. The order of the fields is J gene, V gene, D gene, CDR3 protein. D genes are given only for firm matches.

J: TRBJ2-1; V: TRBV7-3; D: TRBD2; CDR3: ASSLLGSGPNEQF
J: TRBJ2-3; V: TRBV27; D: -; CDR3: ASSLAFGVFTDTQY
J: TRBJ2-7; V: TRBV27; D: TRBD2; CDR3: ASSPGLAGGPKRY
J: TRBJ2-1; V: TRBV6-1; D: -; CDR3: ASSRQSDNEQF
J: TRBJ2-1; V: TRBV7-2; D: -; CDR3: ASSSFWASQETQF
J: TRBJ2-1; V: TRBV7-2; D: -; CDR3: ASSLAGTGYEQF
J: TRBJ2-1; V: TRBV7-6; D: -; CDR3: ASSSDRVYEQF
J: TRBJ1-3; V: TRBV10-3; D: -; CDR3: AIRSTTGTIY
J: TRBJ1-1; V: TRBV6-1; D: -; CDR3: ASSFRSPPNTEAF
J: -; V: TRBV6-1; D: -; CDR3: ASSLTSSYEQY
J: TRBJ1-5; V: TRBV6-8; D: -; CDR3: ASSEGISQPQH
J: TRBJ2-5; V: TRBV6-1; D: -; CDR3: ASSLSWNPSQETQY
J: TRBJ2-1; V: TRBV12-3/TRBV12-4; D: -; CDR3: ASSLQRYREQF
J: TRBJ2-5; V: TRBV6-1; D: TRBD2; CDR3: ASKDGGRGEQY
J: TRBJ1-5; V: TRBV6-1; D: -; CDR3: ASKGTRAEQPQH
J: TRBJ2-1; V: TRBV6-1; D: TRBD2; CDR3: ASSEDSGGAYEQF
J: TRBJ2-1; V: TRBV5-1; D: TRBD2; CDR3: ASSLLSGGASYNEQF
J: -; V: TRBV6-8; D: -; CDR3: ASLQLGVTYEQY
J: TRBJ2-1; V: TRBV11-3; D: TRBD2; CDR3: ASSPAGGYDNEQF
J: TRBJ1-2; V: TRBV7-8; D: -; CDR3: ASSSDNPLSLGYT
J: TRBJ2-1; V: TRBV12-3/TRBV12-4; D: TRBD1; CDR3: ASSPGQGWGNEQF
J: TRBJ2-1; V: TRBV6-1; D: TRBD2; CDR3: ASSPGVAGYNEQF
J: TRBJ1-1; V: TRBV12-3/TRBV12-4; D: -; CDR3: ASSSPEVMNTEAF
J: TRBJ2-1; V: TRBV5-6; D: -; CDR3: ASSLDTSFTREQF
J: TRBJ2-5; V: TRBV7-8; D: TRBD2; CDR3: ASSPRRLADANEQY
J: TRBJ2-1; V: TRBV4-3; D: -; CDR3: ASSHDLAPGRNSFSSYNEQF
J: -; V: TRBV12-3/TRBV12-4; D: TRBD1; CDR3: ASSRDRAQETQY
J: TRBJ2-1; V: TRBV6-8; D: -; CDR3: ASSKLGFGNEQF
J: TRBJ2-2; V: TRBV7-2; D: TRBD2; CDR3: ASSLVRLAGYAAGELF
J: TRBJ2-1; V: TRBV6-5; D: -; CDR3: ASSYSKLGGEQF
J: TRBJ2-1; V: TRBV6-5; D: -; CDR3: ASSYANEQF
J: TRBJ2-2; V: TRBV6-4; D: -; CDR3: ASSDSQQGSATGELF
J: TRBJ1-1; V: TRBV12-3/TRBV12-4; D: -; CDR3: ASSLEMNTEAF
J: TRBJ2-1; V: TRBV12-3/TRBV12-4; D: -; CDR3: ASGDEQF
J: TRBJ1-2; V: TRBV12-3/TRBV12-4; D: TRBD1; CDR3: ASSSDRGAYGYT
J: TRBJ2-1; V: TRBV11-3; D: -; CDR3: ASSFQNYNEQF
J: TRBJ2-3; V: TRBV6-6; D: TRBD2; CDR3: ASSYLREASTDTQY
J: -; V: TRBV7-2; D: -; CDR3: ASSSYRETQY
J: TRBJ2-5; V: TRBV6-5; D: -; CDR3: ASSLRPQFQETQY
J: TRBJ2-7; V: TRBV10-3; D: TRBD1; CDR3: AIRGTDYEQY
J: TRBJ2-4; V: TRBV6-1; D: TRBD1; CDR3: ASQSGQGKNIQY
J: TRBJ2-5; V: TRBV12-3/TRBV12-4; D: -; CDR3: ASSLALGYGRRETQY
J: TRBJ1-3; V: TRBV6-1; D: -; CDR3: ASSSGLPRGNTIY
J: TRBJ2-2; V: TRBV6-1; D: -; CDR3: ASRDKIQGGTGELF
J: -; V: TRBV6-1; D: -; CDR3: ASSEAPRTYEQY